The 30 T cell receptor beta chains in this list originate from one sample, sequenced in a study of CD8 T cells in Susac syndrome. Random-hexamer reverse transcription was applied to roughly 0.45 to 1 ug RNA. Using its own MiXCR run on the immunoSEQ multiplex PCR reads, TCRdb lists one record per CDR3 protein. This sample carries under 200,000 distinct CDR3 sequences, 85% to 95% of them seen once, and the ten largest clones take about 0.15%. Input material: CD8+ T cells from PBMCs. The receptors here all came from a human donor with Susac syndrome.

The rearrangement links TRBV14 to TRBJ2-7, with 7 bases matching TRBD2. Looked up from germline, CDR1 is SGHDN and CDR2 is FVKESK. The V and J ends lost 0 bases and 7 bases, in that order; junction bases with no gene match: 0. The CDR3 is 12 residues long. The CDR3 reads CASSQEAGEQYF. The CDR3 nucleotides are TGTGCCAGCAGCCAAGAAGCGGGGGAGCAGTACTTC.

The rearrangement joins TRBV9 to TRBJ2-1; 10 bases align to TRBD2. The CDR3 spans 16 residues. Germline trimming cut 4 bases from V and 1 base from J; bases unmatched to any gene: 5. Germline CDR1 and CDR2: SGDLS and YYNGEE. The CDR3 region has the DNA TGTGCCAGCAGCTACCCTAGCGGGAGTTCCTACAATGAGCAGTTCTTC. Translating gives CASSYPSGSSYNEQFF. The whole variable domain, remainder taken from reference TRBV9 and TRBJ2-1, is DSGVTQTPKHLITATGQRVTLRCSPRSGDLSVYWYQQSLDQGLQFLIQYYNGEERAKGNILERFSAQQFPDLHSELNLSSLELGDSALYFCASSYPSGSSYNEQFFGPGTRLTVL.

CDR3 nucleotides: TGCGCCAGCAGCTTGCCGGTAGCGGGGAGGAGCTCCTACAATGAGCAGTTCTTC. Translation: CASSLPVAGRSSYNEQFF. V gene TRBV5-1 combines with J gene TRBJ2-1; TRBD2 matches 8 bases. CDR1 SGHRS and CDR2 YFSETQ come from the germline V gene. This CDR3 comprises 18 residues. V shed 1 base, J shed 0 bases, and the junction held 9 bases outside the gene matches.

The J gene is TRBJ2-1, the V gene TRBV30; 13 bases are a match to TRBD2. With V trimmed by 4 bases and J by 7 bases, 10 bases remained unmatched. In germline, CDR1 is GTSNPN, CDR2 SVGIG (reference sequence). The length of the CDR3 is 16 residues. CDR3 in amino acids: CAWNTRLAGGNNEQFF. For the CDR3, the DNA is TGTGCCTGGAATACTAGACTAGCGGGGGGTAATAATGAGCAGTTCTTC.

In DNA, the CDR3 is TGTGCCAGCAGCGACAGGGGATGGCAGCCCCAGCATTTT. This sequence encodes CASSDRGWQPQHF. This chain connects TRBV27 to TRBJ1-5; 8 bases map to TRBD1. Germline V gives CDR1 MNHEY, CDR2 SMNVEV (reference sequence). The CDR3 length is 13 residues. J was trimmed by 7 bases and V by 6 bases; bases with no gene match: 5.

The rearrangement joins TRBV9 to TRBJ2-3; D not resolved. Trimming removed 0 bases from V and 4 bases from J, with 15 bases in between. Germline V lookup: CDR1 SGDLS, CDR2 YYNGEE. The CDR3 sequence is 16 residues long. CDR3 sequence: CASSVVGSSTADTQYF. The CDR3 nucleotides read TGTGCCAGCAGCGTAGTGGGCAGCTCGACGGCAGATACGCAGTATTTT.

This clonotype was recorded a few times. The chain has TRBV6-6 and TRBJ1-2, with 9 bases that match TRBD1. CDR3 size: 14 residues. Germline V CDR1 and CDR2: MNHNY, SVGAGI (reference sequence). V was clipped by 6 bases and J by 8 bases; unmatched bases: 10. The CDR3 loop is CASSSTGTGYGYTF. DNA for the CDR3: TGTGCCAGCAGCTCTACCGGGACAGGGTACGGCTACACCTTC.

This rearrangement joins TRBV27 to TRBJ2-3; tentative D call: TRBD2 (6 bases). The V and J ends lost 0 bases and 5 bases respectively, with 9 bases between them. Per the germline V gene, CDR1 is MNHEY and CDR2 is SMNVEV (reference sequence). This CDR3 has 14 residues. This chain's CDR3 is CASSLSRGVDTQYF. The CDR3 DNA reads as TGTGCCAGCAGTTTATCGCGGGGTGTAGATACGCAGTATTTT.

The rearrangement joins TRBV28 to TRBJ2-1, with a weak D call TRBD1 (5 bases). This CDR3 comprises 12 residues. Trimming pared 9 bases from V and 7 bases from J, leaving 13 bases between. Germline CDR1 reads MDHEN; CDR2 reads SYDVKM. The CDR3 DNA reads TGTGCCAGTCTCAGGGAACCGAATGAGCAGTTCTTC. Its protein product is CASLREPNEQFF.

The genes are TRBV20-1 and TRBJ2-3; no clear D gene. CDR3 size: 16 residues. In germline, CDR1 is DFQATT, CDR2 SNEGSKA (reference sequence). V lost 3 bases, J lost 0 bases, and 16 bases lay in between. CDR3 sequence (DNA): TGCAGTGCTAGTTGGTCGCTTCATTCTAGCACAGATACGCAGTATTTT. This translates into CSASWSLHSSTDTQYF.

The chain uses TRBV10-2 and TRBJ1-5; D remains ambiguous. Germline lookup yields CDR1 WSHSY and CDR2 SAAADI. The CDR3 length is 17 residues. Between the trimmed V and J ends, which lost 5 bases and 0 bases, there was a span of 17 bases. This CDR3 is CASSLGLGEYSNQPQHF. Written as DNA, the CDR3 is TGCGCCAGCAGTCTCGGTTTGGGAGAGTATAGCAATCAGCCCCAGCATTTT.

The chain carries TRBV29-1 and TRBJ2-5; 10 positions match TRBD1. Germline values: CDR1 SQVTM, CDR2 ANQGSEA. After removal of 6 bases from V and 4 bases from J, the junction contained 5 bases not matched to a gene. CDR3 length equals 13 residues. Here the CDR3 DNA reads TGCAGCGTCGGGACAGGGGAGGGAGAGACCCAGTACTTC. Encoded protein: CSVGTGEGETQYF.

A single count supports this clonotype. This rearrangement joins TRBV7-9 to TRBJ2-1, with TRBD2 identical over 14 bases. The ends lost 4 bases at V and 5 bases at J; junction bases unmatched: 4. Germline lookup yields CDR1 SEHNR and CDR2 FQNEAQ (reference sequence). The CDR3 has 16 amino acids. The DNA for the CDR3 is TGTGCCAGCAGCTGGGAGACTAGCGGGGGGGACAATGAGCAGTTCTTC. Translated, it gives CASSWETSGGDNEQFF.

The rearrangement joins TRBV6-6 to TRBJ1-2, with a tentative D call TRBD1 (6 bases). CDR1 MNHNY and CDR2 SVGAGI come from the germline V gene (reference sequence). This CDR3 has 13 amino acids. The V gene lost 7 bases and the J gene lost 6 bases, with 15 bases spanning the gap. The chain's CDR3 is CASTVQGEDGYTF. CDR3 DNA sequence: TGTGCCAGCACCGTACAGGGTGAGGATGGCTACACCTTC.

For the CDR3, the DNA is TGTGCCAGCAGCGATAGCGGGGGGAACGGAGAGACCCAGTACTTC. It translates to CASSDSGGNGETQYF. The chain recombines TRBV13 with TRBJ2-5, with 10 bases identical to TRBD2. Unmatched junction bases numbered 7, after V lost 5 bases and J lost 4 bases. Germline loops: CDR1 PRHDT, CDR2 FYEKMQ (reference sequence). CDR3 length equals 15 residues. Full variable domain (remainder filled in from reference TRBV13 and TRBJ2-5): AAGVIQSPRHLIKEKRETATLKCYPIPRHDTVYWYQQGPGQDPQFLISFYEKMQSDKGSIPDRFSAQQFSDYHSELNMSSLELGDSALYFCASSDSGGNGETQYFGPGTRLLVL.

The rearrangement uses TRBV9 and TRBJ2-1, with 11 bases aligning to TRBD2. V shed 7 bases, J shed 6 bases, and the junction held 12 bases outside the gene matches. The V gene's germline CDR1 is SGDLS and CDR2 YYNGEE. This CDR3 comprises 16 residues. The CDR3 DNA reads as TGTGCCAGCGCAAGCCTGCTAGCGGGGGGACCCAATGAGCAGTTCTTC. Translating it yields CASASLLAGGPNEQFF.

The chain is built from TRBV6-5 and TRBJ2-2; 7 nucleotides match TRBD1. With 2 bases clipped from V and 6 bases from J, the junction kept 9 bases outside the gene matches. CDR3 length: 16 amino acids. Germline lookup yields CDR1 MNHEY and CDR2 SVGAGI. The CDR3 DNA is TGTGCCAGCAGTTACGGTCTGGCAGGGGGTTCCGGGGAGCTGTTTTTT. Amino acid sequence: CASSYGLAGGSGELFF.

This chain links TRBV27 with TRBJ1-2; 9 nucleotides align to TRBD1. This CDR3 contains 15 residues. The germline V gene has CDR1 MNHEY and CDR2 SMNVEV (reference sequence). The V gene end was trimmed by 4 bases and the J gene end by 4 bases; junction bases not matched to a gene: 7. The CDR3 spells CASSSTGGDPYGYTF. CDR3 DNA: TGTGCCAGCAGTTCCACAGGGGGCGACCCCTATGGCTACACCTTC.

As DNA, the CDR3 is TGTGCCAGCAGTTCGAGGACAGGGTTCGGGGAGCTGTTTTTT. It encodes CASSSRTGFGELFF. This chain links TRBV12-3 or TRBV12-4 with TRBJ2-2; 8 positions match TRBD1. This CDR3 contains 14 residues. Trimming cost V 4 bases and J 7 bases; bases outside gene matches: 5.

V usage is TRBV12-3 or TRBV12-4 and J usage is TRBJ1-1; D ambiguous. V lost 7 bases, J lost 1 base, and 1 base lay in between. The CDR3 runs to 10 residues. Here the CDR3 reads CASKNTEAFF. CDR3 bases: TGTGCCAGCAAGAACACTGAAGCTTTCTTT.

This chain joins TRBV10-3 and TRBJ2-7, with D maybe TRBD1 (5 bases). Trimming left V 2 bases short and J 1 base short, with 15 bases between. The germline CDR1 and CDR2 sequences are ENHRY and SYGVKD. The CDR3 extends over 16 amino acids. The CDR3 coding sequence is TGTGCCATCAGTGAGAAAGCCCAGACAGCATCCTACGAGCAGTACTTC. Its protein is CAISEKAQTASYEQYF.

The gene calls are TRBV30 and TRBJ1-6; no clear D gene. This CDR3 is 14 amino acids long. Trimming shortened V by 3 bases and J by 8 bases, and 14 bases separated the two germline ends. CDR1 is GTSNPN, CDR2 SVGIG, per germline (reference sequence). The CDR3 nucleotides read TGTGCCTGGAGGTCCTTTTTGGTCGATTCACCCCTCCACTTT. It translates to CAWRSFLVDSPLHF.

The CDR3: CASSWGGRSTDTQYF. The CDR3 DNA reads as TGTGCCAGCAGCTGGGGGGGCCGATCCACAGATACGCAGTATTTT. V usage is TRBV5-6 and J usage is TRBJ2-3; a possible D gene is TRBD2 (7 bases). The V gene lost 3 bases and the J gene lost 2 bases, with 13 bases spanning the gap. Germline-derived CDR1 and CDR2 are SGHDT and YYEEEE. This CDR3 is built from 15 residues. The variable domain in full, with the rest retrieved from reference TRBV5-6 and TRBJ2-3, is DAGVTQSPTHLIKTRGQQVTLRCSPKSGHDTVSWYQQALGQGPQFIFQYYEEEERQRGNFPDRFSGHQFPNYSSELNVNALLLGDSALYLCASSWGGRSTDTQYFGPGTRLTVL.

J is TRBJ2-1 and V is TRBV7-9; D is uncertain. This CDR3 contains 15 residues. V dropped 0 bases and J dropped 4 bases, with 10 bases sitting between them. The germline V gene encodes CDR1 SEHNR and CDR2 FQNEAQ (reference sequence). CDR3 coding DNA: TGTGCCAGCAGCTTAGCGTCTGGGGAATACAATGAGCAGTTCTTC. This codes for CASSLASGEYNEQFF. Using reference TRBV7-9 and TRBJ2-1 for the parts outside the CDR3, the full variable domain is DTGVSQNPRHKITKRGQNVTFRCDPISEHNRLYWYRQTLGQGPEFLTYFQNEAQLEKSRLLSDRFSAERPKGSFSTLEIQRTEQGDSAMYLCASSLASGEYNEQFFGPGTRLTVL.

J is TRBJ2-5 and V is TRBV7-3; 7 bases fit TRBD1. Germline loops: CDR1 SGHTA, CDR2 FQGTGA. CDR3 length: 13 amino acids. J gave up 5 bases and V 5 bases, and 5 bases lay outside the gene matches. The CDR3 sequence: CASSDTGDETQYF. The CDR3 DNA is TGTGCCAGCAGCGATACAGGGGATGAGACCCAGTACTTC.

This rearrangement joins TRBV11-2 to TRBJ2-3, with D perhaps being TRBD1 or TRBD2 (6 bases each). The V and J ends lost 7 bases and 10 bases respectively, with 15 bases between them. CDR1 is SGHAT and CDR2 is FQNNGV in the germline V gene. CDR3 length: 12 residues. The CDR3 sequence: CASTDTGGPQYF. CDR3 DNA: TGTGCCAGCACCGACACCGGGGGCCCGCAGTATTTT. The variable domain in full, completed from reference TRBV11-2 and TRBJ2-3, reads EAGVAQSPRYKIIEKRQSVAFWCNPISGHATLYWYQQILGQGPKLLIQFQNNGVVDDSQLPKDRFSAERLKGVDSTLKIQPAKLEDSAVYLCASTDTGGPQYFGPGTRLTVL.

The chain combines TRBV27 with TRBJ2-5; 7 nucleotides align to TRBD1. Germline CDR1 and CDR2: MNHEY and SMNVEV (reference sequence). The CDR3 is made up of 16 amino acids. V lost 5 bases and J lost 4; bases outside the gene matches: 13. The CDR3 reads CASSRRQGGFRETQYF. The CDR3, as DNA: TGTGCCAGCAGTAGACGACAGGGTGGGTTTCGAGAGACCCAGTACTTC.

The genes are TRBV27 and TRBJ1-2; tentatively, D is TRBD1 (6 bases). CDR1 MNHEY and CDR2 SMNVEV come from the germline V gene (reference sequence). The CDR3 has 13 residues. V was pared by 6 bases and J by 4 bases, with 12 bases between. The CDR3 nucleotides read TGTGCCAGCAGCGCGGACAGAATCTATGGCTACACCTTC. It yields the protein CASSADRIYGYTF.

The V and J genes are TRBV29-1 and TRBJ2-2, with a tentative D call TRBD1 (6 bases). CDR3 size: 15 residues. Germline lookup yields CDR1 SQVTM and CDR2 ANQGSEA. CDR3: CYGTADRIHTGELFF. As DNA, the CDR3 is TGCTACGGAACCGCGGACAGAATTCACACCGGGGAGCTGTTTTTT.

The V gene is TRBV30, the J gene TRBJ2-3; TRBD2 might be the D (6 bases). Germline V gene sequence: CDR1 GTSNPN, CDR2 SVGIG (reference sequence). The CDR3 is made up of 14 amino acids. The V end lost 4 bases, the J end lost 2 bases, and 13 bases lay between the germline ends. The CDR3 nucleotides read TGTGCCTGGACTCCGGGACTCGTCACAGATACGCAGTATTTT. Translation: CAWTPGLVTDTQYF.